The 20 T cell receptor beta chains presented below share a single source sample, sequenced in a study of response to subunit inactivated influenza vaccine (dated by TCRdb to 2017 to 2018). The library was generated by RT-PCR. The data were produced on an Illumina HiSeq 2500. TCRdb reworked the public reads: Q25 trimming with fastp, MiXCR clone assembly, productive beta chains retained. Under each unique CDR3 protein, matching rows form one entry showing the most common genes and DNA. Present in this sample are under 200,000 distinct CDR3 sequences, about 11% of which were seen just once. The ten largest clones capture around 33% of the sample. Material: CD8+ T cells sorted from PBMCs, obtained less than 30 months after vaccination. Source of these receptors: a man aged 50-75 years who received an inactivated influenza vaccine. Donor details come from another sample of the same person, matched by shared clones.

The V gene is TRBV3-1, the J gene TRBJ1-2; TRBD1 aligns across 8 bases. J was trimmed by 5 bases and V by 1 base; bases with no gene match: 3. Per the germline V gene, CDR1 is LGHDT and CDR2 is YNNKEL (reference sequence). The length of the CDR3 is 14 residues. The CDR3 DNA sequence: TGTGCCAGCAGCCAAGGACAGGGGATGTATGGCTACACCTTC. Translated, it gives CASSQGQGMYGYTF.

This clonotype was picked up many times. This sequence joins TRBV20-1 and TRBJ2-7; 13 bases map to TRBD2. Trimming cost V 3 bases and J 1 base; bases outside gene matches: 6. The CDR3 is made up of 16 amino acids. From germline, CDR1 is DFQATT and CDR2 SNEGSKA (reference sequence). CDR3 in amino acids: CSASGTSGIYSYEQYF. The CDR3 DNA sequence: TGCAGTGCTAGCGGGACTAGCGGGATCTATTCCTACGAGCAGTACTTC.

This clonotype was counted ten times or more. The rearrangement uses TRBV6-2 or TRBV6-3 and TRBJ2-2, with D uncertain. The CDR3 totals 13 residues. Germline V lookup: CDR1 MNHEY, CDR2 SVGEGT. Trimming pared 6 bases from V and 4 bases from J, leaving 9 bases between. The CDR3 sequence is CASSQMATGELFF. In DNA form, the CDR3 reads TGTGCCAGCAGCCAGATGGCCACCGGGGAGCTGTTTTTT.

The chain is built from TRBV4-3 and TRBJ2-3; either TRBD1 or TRBD2 may supply D (5 bases each). From germline, CDR1 is LGHNA and CDR2 YSLEER. V was clipped by 0 bases and J by 6 bases, with 16 bases between them. The CDR3 loop spans 16 amino acids. The CDR3 DNA is TGCGCCAGCAGCCAAGAGGTGGGTCAGGGAGACGATACGCAGTATTTT. Translation: CASSQEVGQGDDTQYF.

The chain links TRBV20-1 to TRBJ1-1, with TRBD1 identical over 7 bases. Germline assignment: CDR1 DFQATT and CDR2 SNEGSKA (reference sequence). V trimming: 5 bases; J trimming: 2 bases; junction bases outside the gene matches: 8. This CDR3 comprises 14 residues. The CDR3 protein is CSAGIDRVNTEAFF. The CDR3 region has the DNA TGCAGTGCTGGTATCGACAGGGTTAACACTGAAGCTTTCTTT.

This clonotype was seen a handful of times. The chain joins TRBV27 to TRBJ1-1; D gene uncertain. Germline V gene sequence: CDR1 MNHEY, CDR2 SMNVEV (reference sequence). This CDR3 spans 16 amino acids. The V end was cut by 4 bases, the J end by 2 bases, with 17 bases between. CDR3 amino acids: CASSSGPNPLNTEAFF. The CDR3 DNA reads as TGTGCCAGCAGTTCCGGTCCCAACCCACTTAACACTGAAGCTTTCTTT.

This clonotype was detected ten times or more. This rearrangement joins TRBV7-6 to TRBJ2-7, with 10 bases identical to TRBD1. Trimming cost V 3 bases and J 2 bases; bases outside gene matches: 1. Germline CDR1 SGHVS, CDR2 FNYEAQ. The CDR3 spans 14 residues. The CDR3 protein is CASSFGTGAYEQYF. In DNA, the CDR3 is TGTGCCAGCAGCTTCGGGACAGGGGCCTACGAGCAGTACTTC. Based on the CDR3 plus reference TRBV7-6 and TRBJ2-7, the full variable domain is GAGVSQSPRYKVTKRGQDVALRCDPISGHVSLYWYRQALGQGPEFLTYFNYEAQQDKSGLPNDRFSAERPEGSISTLTIQRTEQRDSAMYRCASSFGTGAYEQYFGPGTRLTVT.

This clonotype appeared a few times. The rearrangement joins TRBV2 to TRBJ1-4; D not resolved. The germline V gene encodes CDR1 SNHLY and CDR2 FYNNEI. CDR3 size: 16 residues. V was cut by 1 base and J by 0 bases, with 9 bases left in between. In DNA form, the CDR3 reads TGTGCCAGCAGTGAAGGCCGTCTTGCAACTAATGAAAAACTGTTTTTT. This sequence encodes CASSEGRLATNEKLFF.

The V gene is TRBV2, the J gene TRBJ2-1, with unresolved D. Trimming took 6 bases from V and 2 from J, leaving 14 bases between them. The CDR3 has 15 amino acids. Germline CDR1 and CDR2: SNHLY and FYNNEI. Written as DNA, the CDR3 is TGTGCCAGCAGAAATGGGTGGTCTGCCTACAATGAGCAGTTCTTC. Translated: CASRNGWSAYNEQFF.

A few counts support this clonotype. This sequence joins TRBV27 and TRBJ2-7; weak D call: TRBD1 (6 bases). This CDR3 has 14 residues. The germline V gene encodes CDR1 MNHEY and CDR2 SMNVEV (reference sequence). V was clipped by 8 bases and J by 2 bases, with 16 bases between them. In DNA form, the CDR3 reads TGTGCCAGCGGTACGACAGGAGACCCCTACGAGCAGTACTTC. Translated, it gives CASGTTGDPYEQYF.

This sequence joins TRBV28 and TRBJ2-7; possible D gene TRBD2, 6 bases. The CDR3 has 18 amino acids. Germline V gene sequence: CDR1 MDHEN, CDR2 SYDVKM. Trimming pared 4 bases from V and 2 bases from J, leaving 24 bases between. The CDR3 spells CASSSIAAGLLMPYEQYF. CDR3 bases: TGTGCCAGCAGTTCAATAGCCGCGGGACTTTTAATGCCCTACGAGCAGTACTTC.

The rearrangement joins TRBV6-5 to TRBJ2-1, with TRBD1 matching over 9 bases. V dropped 2 bases and J dropped 7; count of bases not matched to a gene: 9. The CDR3 sequence is 16 residues long. CDR1 is MNHEY, CDR2 SVGAGI, per germline. CDR3 nucleotides: TGTGCCAGCAGTTACCTGCCGGGACAGGGAGTGAATGAGCAGTTCTTC. Protein: CASSYLPGQGVNEQFF.

J is TRBJ2-7 and V is TRBV28, with 9 positions matching TRBD1. The germline gives CDR1 MDHEN, CDR2 SYDVKM. The CDR3 length is 14 residues. The V and J ends lost 6 bases and 3 bases, in that order; junction bases with no gene match: 6. CDR3 in amino acids: CASSYRGLGYEQYF. The DNA for the CDR3 is TGTGCCAGCAGCTACAGGGGGCTCGGCTACGAGCAGTACTTC.

This clonotype was counted between two and nine times. The chain has TRBV6-1 and TRBJ2-3, with D unclear. CDR1 MNHNS and CDR2 SASEGT come from the germline V gene. The CDR3 has 14 residues. Trimming removed 2 bases from V and 0 bases from J, with 6 bases in between. The DNA of the CDR3 is TGTGCCAGCAGTGAACGCAGAAGCACAGATACGCAGTATTTT. This codes for CASSERRSTDTQYF.

The sample holds many counts of this clonotype. This chain links TRBV5-6 with TRBJ2-2, with 7 bases fitting TRBD1. Germline lookup yields CDR1 SGHDT and CDR2 YYEEEE. The ends lost 5 bases at V and 4 bases at J; junction bases unmatched: 8. This CDR3 spans 15 amino acids. Written as DNA, the CDR3 is TGTGCCAGCAGGATAGAGGGGGCCGTCACCGGGGAGCTGTTTTTT. This encodes CASRIEGAVTGELFF. Looking up the rest from reference TRBV5-6 and TRBJ2-2 gives the full variable domain: DAGVTQSPTHLIKTRGQQVTLRCSPKSGHDTVSWYQQALGQGPQFIFQYYEEEERQRGNFPDRFSGHQFPNYSSELNVNALLLGDSALYLCASRIEGAVTGELFFGEGSRLTVL.

This clonotype was observed many times. V gene TRBV11-1 combines with J gene TRBJ2-1, with 12 bases matching TRBD2. Losses at the gene ends were 2 bases for V and 0 bases for J; bases not matched to a gene: 8. Germline-derived CDR1 and CDR2 are SGHAT and FQDESV (reference sequence). This CDR3 contains 19 residues. CDR3 DNA: TGTGCCAGCAGCTTACGTTCTAGCGGGGGGGTGAGCTCCTACAATGAGCAGTTCTTC. Translated, it gives CASSLRSSGGVSSYNEQFF.

The V gene is TRBV5-1, the J gene TRBJ2-1; 12 bases agree with TRBD2. V gave up 4 bases and J gave up 0 bases; unmatched junction bases: 5. The germline V gene encodes CDR1 SGHRS and CDR2 YFSETQ. This CDR3 is built from 17 residues. The CDR3, as DNA: TGCGCCAGCAGCCCCAGACTAGCGGGAGACTCCTACAATGAGCAGTTCTTC. Its protein product is CASSPRLAGDSYNEQFF.

This clonotype was detected many times. The V gene is TRBV28, the J gene TRBJ2-7; D gene unclear. The CDR3 runs 10 residues. V was shortened by 3 bases and J by 5 bases, with 2 bases between the two germline ends. CDR1 is MDHEN and CDR2 is SYDVKM in the germline V gene. The CDR3 is CASSFDEQYF. The CDR3 DNA is TGTGCCAGCAGTTTTGACGAGCAGTACTTC.

The gene calls are TRBV6-5 and TRBJ1-2; D might be TRBD1 (6 bases). Trimming took 4 bases from V and 7 from J, leaving 13 bases between them. Germline V gives CDR1 MNHEY, CDR2 SVGAGI. CDR3 size: 13 residues. CDR3 residues: CASSCSRGVGYTF. The CDR3 nucleotides read TGTGCCAGCAGTTGCTCGAGGGGGGTTGGCTACACCTTC.

The V call is TRBV7-9, the J call TRBJ2-1; 7 nucleotides align to TRBD2. Germline V gives CDR1 SEHNR, CDR2 FQNEAQ (reference sequence). Trimming cost V 0 bases and J 4 bases; bases outside gene matches: 6. CDR3 size: 16 residues. In nucleotides, the CDR3 is TGTGCCAGCAGCTTAGCTTGGCTAGCGGATTACAATGAGCAGTTCTTC. It translates to CASSLAWLADYNEQFF. Full variable domain (missing parts from reference TRBV7-9 and TRBJ2-1): DTGVSQNPRHKITKRGQNVTFRCDPISEHNRLYWYRQTLGQGPEFLTYFQNEAQLEKSRLLSDRFSAERPKGSFSTLEIQRTEQGDSAMYLCASSLAWLADYNEQFFGPGTRLTVL.